The 31 T cell receptor beta chains reported below all come from one sample, sequenced in a study of T cell changes during pregnancy in multiple sclerosis. Generated by immunoSEQ multiplex PCR, the TCRdb table keeps only in-frame clones and is missing some. This sample has just under 95,000 clones, with 92% found just once. Sequencing used peripheral blood, obtained in the first trimester of pregnancy. The origin of the receptors is a female donor with multiple sclerosis, enrolled in a pregnancy study.

The genes are TRBV7-9 and TRBJ2-3, with TRBD2 matching over 13 bases. Unmatched junction bases numbered 8, after V lost 2 bases and J lost 6 bases. CDR1 is SEHNR, CDR2 FQNEAQ, per germline (reference sequence). This CDR3 is built from 17 residues. The CDR3 coding sequence is TGTGCCAGCAGCTTAAGGGGGGGACTAGCGGGACCCGATACGCAGTATTTT. Its translation is CASSLRGGLAGPDTQYF.

The rearrangement uses TRBV30 and TRBJ2-1; 7 bases match TRBD2. The V gene end was trimmed by 3 bases and the J gene end by 4 bases; junction bases not matched to a gene: 6. CDR1 and CDR2 (germline): GTSNPN, SVGIG (reference sequence). The CDR3 runs to 14 residues. The CDR3 coding sequence is TGTGCCTGGAGACATACTAGCGCTTACAATGAGCAGTTCTTC. It is translated as CAWRHTSAYNEQFF.

J is TRBJ2-7 and V is TRBV16; possibly TRBD2 for D (5 bases). CDR1 and CDR2 (germline): KGHSY, FQNENV. The CDR3 spans 14 residues. V was shortened by 2 bases and J by 4 bases, with 12 bases between the two germline ends. As DNA, the CDR3 is TGTGCCAGCAGCCAAAGGACCCGGGGATACGAGCAGTACTTC. Translation gives CASSQRTRGYEQYF.

This chain joins TRBV18 and TRBJ2-5; D ambiguous. There are 11 residues in the CDR3. Germline V gene sequence: CDR1 KGHSH, CDR2 LQKENI. V lost 6 bases to trimming and J lost 3 bases, with 5 bases between them. The CDR3 coding sequence is TGTGCCAGCTCGTTTAAAGAGACCCAGTACTTC. Translated: CASSFKETQYF. The complete variable domain, with remaining parts taken from reference TRBV18 and TRBJ2-5, reads NAGVMQNPRHLVRRRGQEARLRCSPMKGHSHVYWYRQLPEEGLKFMVYLQKENIIDESGMPKERFSAEFPKEGPSILRIQQVVRGDSAAYFCASSFKETQYFGPGTRLLVL.

This rearrangement joins TRBV6-6 to TRBJ2-7; 7 bases agree with TRBD1. V lost 7 bases to trimming and J lost 3 bases; unmatched junction nucleotides: 12. This CDR3 has 15 amino acids. CDR1 is MNHNY and CDR2 is SVGAGI in the germline V gene (reference sequence). Here the CDR3 reads CASTRPSTGIYEQYF. The CDR3 nucleotides are TGTGCCAGCACCCGCCCATCGACAGGGATCTACGAGCAGTACTTC.

This clone came up once. CDR3 region: CASSLNTGELFF. CDR3 DNA sequence: TGTGCCAGCAGTCTCAACACCGGGGAGCTGTTTTTT. The chain combines TRBV28 with TRBJ2-2; the D is unclear. Per germline, CDR1 MDHEN and CDR2 SYDVKM. The CDR3 length is 12 residues. Deletions cut 5 bases from V and 2 bases from J, with 3 bases between.

This rearrangement joins TRBV7-8 to TRBJ1-4, with 7 bases lining up with TRBD1. V lost 4 bases, J lost 5 bases, and 7 bases stayed unmatched. This CDR3 region has 15 residues. The germline gives CDR1 SGHVS, CDR2 FQNEAQ. CDR3 protein: CASSWTGTANEKLFF. CDR3 DNA: TGTGCCAGCAGCTGGACTGGGACAGCGAATGAAAAACTGTTTTTT. The whole variable domain, filled in from reference TRBV7-8 and TRBJ1-4, reads GAGVSQSPRYKVAKRGQDVALRCDPISGHVSLFWYQQALGQGPEFLTYFQNEAQLDKSGLPSDRFFAERPEGSVSTLKIQRTQQEDSAVYLCASSWTGTANEKLFFGSGTQLSVL.

V is TRBV30 and J is TRBJ1-1, with TRBD1 identical over 7 bases. The V gene's germline CDR1 is GTSNPN and CDR2 SVGIG (reference sequence). J lost 7 bases, V lost 4 bases, and 3 bases had no gene match. The length of the CDR3 is 11 residues. CDR3 DNA sequence: TGTGCCTGGAAGGACAGGATTGAAGCTTTCTTT. As protein: CAWKDRIEAFF.

The chain is built from TRBV28 and TRBJ2-1; D uncertain. Germline CDR1 and CDR2: MDHEN and SYDVKM. V lost 6 bases, J lost 3 bases, and 12 bases lay in between. The CDR3 loop spans 14 amino acids. The CDR3 region is CASRLDVLYNEQFF. The CDR3 coding sequence is TGTGCCAGCAGACTTGATGTCCTCTACAATGAGCAGTTCTTC.

V gene TRBV29-1 combines with J gene TRBJ2-2; D is unresolved. Between the trimmed V and J ends, which lost 1 base and 4 bases, there was a span of 4 bases. The CDR3 is 12 residues long. Germline CDR1 SQVTM, CDR2 ANQGSEA. This chain's CDR3 is CSVEGITGELFF. The CDR3 coding sequence is TGCAGCGTTGAAGGTATCACCGGGGAGCTGTTTTTT.

The gene calls are TRBV19 and TRBJ1-3; 9 bases are shared with TRBD1. The CDR3 length is 16 residues. J gave up 0 bases and V 8 bases, and 8 bases lay outside the gene matches. The germline CDR1 and CDR2 sequences are LNHDA and SQIVND (reference sequence). CDR3 sequence (DNA): TGTGCCAGTGGGACAGGGAACCTACTCTCTGGAAACACCATATATTTT. Its translation: CASGTGNLLSGNTIYF.

The V gene is TRBV4-2, the J gene TRBJ1-5; TRBD1 agrees at 7 bases. From germline, CDR1 is LGHNA and CDR2 YNFKEQ. The CDR3 contains 18 residues. V dropped 3 bases and J dropped 2; count of bases not matched to a gene: 13. The CDR3 here is CASSQNIPLTGGNQPQHF. The CDR3 nucleotides are TGTGCCAGCAGCCAGAATATCCCCCTAACAGGGGGCAATCAGCCCCAGCATTTT.

The chain employs TRBV5-1 and TRBJ1-2; D ambiguous. V lost 1 base to trimming and J lost 0 bases, with 10 bases between them. The CDR3 has 15 residues. Germline V gene sequence: CDR1 SGHRS, CDR2 YFSETQ. The CDR3 protein is CASSLNVGSNYGYTF. CDR3 in DNA: TGCGCCAGCAGCTTGAATGTCGGTTCTAACTATGGCTACACCTTC.

V usage is TRBV5-5 and J usage is TRBJ2-4; 8 nucleotides line up with TRBD1. CDR1 is SGHKS, CDR2 YYEKEE, per germline (reference sequence). This CDR3 has 19 amino acids. V was clipped by 4 bases and J by 0 bases; unmatched bases: 15. The CDR3 reads CASSQPIGTGLIAKNIQYF. As DNA, the CDR3 is TGTGCCAGCAGCCAACCGATTGGGACAGGCCTCATAGCCAAAAACATTCAGTACTTC.

The rearrangement links TRBV5-4 to TRBJ2-1, with 13 bases lining up with TRBD2. This CDR3 is 15 amino acids long. The germline gives CDR1 SGHNT, CDR2 YYREEE (reference sequence). V trimming: 3 bases; J trimming: 6 bases; junction bases outside the gene matches: 3. CDR3: CASSSWTSGSNEQFF. The DNA for the CDR3 is TGTGCCAGCAGCTCTTGGACTAGCGGGAGCAATGAGCAGTTCTTC. Drawing the rest from reference TRBV5-4 and TRBJ2-1, the complete variable domain is ETGVTQSPTHLIKTRGQQVTLRCSSQSGHNTVSWYQQALGQGPQFIFQYYREEENGRGNFPPRFSGLQFPNYSSELNVNALELDDSALYLCASSSWTSGSNEQFFGPGTRLTVL.

The chain has TRBV7-9 and TRBJ2-1; 8 bases agree with TRBD1. CDR3 length equals 13 residues. The V gene's germline CDR1 is SEHNR and CDR2 FQNEAQ (reference sequence). With 1 base clipped from V and 9 bases from J, the junction kept 2 bases outside the gene matches. CDR3 in DNA: TGTGCCAGCAGCTTAGAGGACAGGGCTGAGCAGTTCTTC. The encoded protein is CASSLEDRAEQFF.

J is TRBJ1-5 and V is TRBV7-2, with D hard to call. In germline, CDR1 is SGHTA, CDR2 FQGNSA. The ends were cut back, 6 bases at V and 4 bases at J, with 13 bases in the middle. CDR3 length: 14 residues. The CDR3 loop reads CASSQWAGNQPQHF. As DNA, the CDR3 is TGTGCCAGCAGTCAGTGGGCGGGAAATCAGCCCCAGCATTTT.

V gene TRBV27 combines with J gene TRBJ2-2; TRBD1 matches 8 bases. Germline V lookup: CDR1 MNHEY, CDR2 SMNVEV (reference sequence). The J segment lost 3 bases and the V segment lost 3 bases, leaving 6 bases of the junction unmatched. The CDR3 runs 16 residues. The CDR3 nucleotides are TGTGCCAGCAGTTTCTCAGGGGGCGAATACACCGGGGAGCTGTTTTTT. Translated: CASSFSGGEYTGELFF.

CDR3 nucleotide sequence: TGTGCCAGCAGTTCCTGGGGGCTAGGCACAGATACGCAGTATTTT. This gives the protein CASSSWGLGTDTQYF. V is TRBV6-6 and J is TRBJ2-3, with D possibly matching TRBD1 (6 bases). V lost 4 bases and J lost 1, with 12 bases in between. This CDR3 is 15 amino acids long. Germline V CDR1 and CDR2: MNHNY, SVGAGI (reference sequence).

The chain links TRBV28 to TRBJ2-7; 9 nucleotides align to TRBD1. The CDR3 covers 14 residues. Germline CDR1 and CDR2: MDHEN and SYDVKM. V lost 5 bases to trimming and J lost 3 bases; unmatched junction nucleotides: 5. The CDR3 reads CASSHTGGRYEQYF. CDR3 DNA: TGTGCCAGCAGTCACACAGGGGGCCGCTACGAGCAGTACTTC.

The chain is built from TRBV2 and TRBJ1-5, with 9 nucleotides matching TRBD1. V lost 4 bases to trimming and J lost 7 bases; unmatched junction nucleotides: 2. CDR1 and CDR2 (germline): SNHLY, FYNNEI. This CDR3 is built from 13 residues. The CDR3 DNA is TGTGCCAGCAGTGGACAGGGGGGGCAGCCCCAGCATTTT. Encoded protein: CASSGQGGQPQHF.

This clone appeared once. J is TRBJ2-1 and V is TRBV11-2; the D gene is possibly TRBD2 (7 bases). The CDR3 length is 16 residues. Germline CDR1 is SGHAT and CDR2 is FQNNGV. V dropped 3 bases and J dropped 3 bases, with 15 bases sitting between them. CDR3 DNA sequence: TGTGCCAGCAGCTTGAGCGGGACAACCCGCTACAATGAGCAGTTCTTC. It specifies CASSLSGTTRYNEQFF.

In this sample, this clone turned up once. The rearrangement links TRBV11-3 to TRBJ1-1; maybe TRBD1 (6 bases). CDR1 SGHNT and CDR2 YENEEA come from the germline V gene. The CDR3 has 13 residues. Trimming shortened V by 5 bases and J by 4 bases, and 11 bases separated the two germline ends. CDR3 sequence reads: CASSQQGSTEAFF. CDR3 nucleotide sequence: TGTGCCAGCAGCCAACAGGGATCCACTGAAGCTTTCTTT.

J is TRBJ2-7 and V is TRBV27; D possibly corresponds to TRBD1 (6 bases). V was trimmed by 5 bases and J by 0 bases, leaving 26 bases between them. Per germline, CDR1 MNHEY and CDR2 SMNVEV (reference sequence). CDR3 length equals 19 residues. The CDR3 bases are TGTGCCAGCAGTGCGCGAAGGTGGGGGCGGGTGCAACCCTCCTACGAGCAGTACTTC. Amino acids: CASSARRWGRVQPSYEQYF.

The chain couples TRBV28 to TRBJ2-5; tentative D call: TRBD1 (6 bases). The CDR3 contains 15 residues. Germline-derived CDR1 and CDR2 are MDHEN and SYDVKM. The V and J ends lost 5 bases and 3 bases respectively, with 16 bases between them. CDR3 nucleotides: TGTGCCAGCAGTGCTCAAACAGGGTACGAAGAGACCCAGTACTTC. This codes for CASSAQTGYEETQYF.

The gene calls are TRBV6-6 and TRBJ2-6; D ambiguous. This CDR3 has 15 residues. V dropped 2 bases and J dropped 1 base, with 6 bases sitting between them. Germline CDR1 reads MNHNY; CDR2 reads SVGAGI (reference sequence). The CDR3 reads CASSYVSSGANVLTF. The CDR3 DNA reads as TGTGCCAGCAGTTACGTGTCTTCTGGGGCCAACGTCCTGACTTTC.

This chain uses TRBV4-1 with TRBJ1-4, with no clear D. Germline V gene data show CDR1 as MGHRA and CDR2 as YSYEKL. V was pared by 0 bases and J by 0 bases, with 8 bases between. This CDR3 is built from 16 residues. CDR3 nucleotide sequence: TGCGCCAGCAGCCAAGAGGCGGGGTCAACTAATGAAAAACTGTTTTTT. This codes for CASSQEAGSTNEKLFF.

The rearrangement uses TRBV14 and TRBJ2-7; 8 bases line up with TRBD1. This CDR3 is 15 amino acids long. After removal of 5 bases from V and 0 bases from J, the junction contained 6 bases not matched to a gene. Germline CDR1 and CDR2: SGHDN and FVKESK. The CDR3 nucleotides are TGTGCCAGCAGCTACGCGGACAGGGTCTCCTACGAGCAGTACTTC. Protein: CASSYADRVSYEQYF. The complete variable domain, with remaining parts taken from reference TRBV14 and TRBJ2-7, reads EAGVTQFPSHSVIEKGQTVTLRCDPISGHDNLYWYRRVMGKEIKFLLHFVKESKQDESGMPNNRFLAERTGGTYSTLKVQPAELEDSGVYFCASSYADRVSYEQYFGPGTRLTVT.

This clone has only one observation. V and J are TRBV28 and TRBJ1-5, with D maybe TRBD1 (6 bases). The V end was cut by 5 bases, the J end by 4 bases, with 6 bases between. The germline V gene encodes CDR1 MDHEN and CDR2 SYDVKM. The CDR3 is 12 residues long. CDR3 sequence: CASSQGNQPQHF. The CDR3, as DNA: TGTGCCAGCAGTCAGGGGAATCAGCCCCAGCATTTT.

This sequence joins TRBV5-1 and TRBJ2-1; TRBD2 aligns across 11 bases. J was trimmed by 7 bases and V by 4 bases; bases with no gene match: 13. This CDR3 is built from 17 residues. Per the germline V gene, CDR1 is SGHRS and CDR2 is YFSETQ. CDR3 sequence (DNA): TGCGCCAGCAGCCTGCCGCAACCGGGACTAGCGGATAATGAGCAGTTCTTC. Translation: CASSLPQPGLADNEQFF.

The rearrangement links TRBV5-1 to TRBJ2-7, with 7 bases that match TRBD1. Germline values: CDR1 SGHRS, CDR2 YFSETQ. Losses at the gene ends were 1 base for V and 5 bases for J; bases not matched to a gene: 9. This CDR3 region has 15 residues. In DNA form, the CDR3 reads TGCGCCAGCAGCTTGTCGGGACAGCCGGGTCACGAGCAGTACTTC. This gives the protein CASSLSGQPGHEQYF. Combining the CDR3 with reference TRBV5-1 and TRBJ2-7 gives the whole variable domain KAGVTQTPRYLIKTRGQQVTLSCSPISGHRSVSWYQQTPGQGLQFLFEYFSETQRNKGNFPGRFSGRQFSNSRSEMNVSTLELGDSALYLCASSLSGQPGHEQYFGPGTRLTVT.